This passage covers 24 T cell receptor beta chains from one sample sequenced in a study of T cells in Graves' hyperthyroidism and ophthalmopathy. Amplified regions were TCR beta CDR3 sequences from RNA transcripts. The TCR CDR3 first-round RT-PCR relied on the HTBI primer set. TCRdb independently ran MiXCR on the multiplex PCR reads; one entry per CDR3 protein. The sample lists around 500,000 distinct CDR3 sequences, roughly 15% occurring once. Sequenced input: blood. The receptors originated from a woman in her forties with Graves' hyperthyroidism.

This chain links TRBV5-1 with TRBJ2-1, with TRBD1 matching over 10 bases. This CDR3 comprises 15 residues. Germline CDR1 SGHRS, CDR2 YFSETQ. The V segment lost 4 bases and the J segment 9 bases; nucleotides outside the gene matches: 10. The CDR3 reads CASSVRDRGLGEQFF. In DNA, the CDR3 is TGCGCCAGCAGCGTCCGGGACAGGGGCTTGGGTGAGCAGTTCTTC.

This clonotype was counted only a few times. This sequence joins TRBV10-3 and TRBJ2-3, with D perhaps matching TRBD1 or TRBD2 (6 bases each). Trimming shortened V by 3 bases and J by 4 bases, and 14 bases separated the two germline ends. The CDR3 has 15 residues. In germline, CDR1 is ENHRY, CDR2 SYGVKD. CDR3 sequence (DNA): TGTGCCATCAGTGAAATAGGGGGGCGCGCAGATACGCAGTATTTT. Encoded protein: CAISEIGGRADTQYF.

This clonotype was seen many times. This chain joins TRBV29-1 and TRBJ1-1; D uncertain. V lost 4 bases and J lost 3, with 12 bases in between. CDR1 and CDR2 (germline): SQVTM, ANQGSEA. The CDR3 loop spans 13 amino acids. The CDR3 region is CSVVQFYDTEAFF. CDR3 coding DNA: TGCAGCGTTGTTCAGTTTTACGACACTGAAGCTTTCTTT.

This sequence joins TRBV28 and TRBJ2-7; 7 bases line up with TRBD1. The CDR3 has 15 residues. Per the germline V gene, CDR1 is MDHEN and CDR2 is SYDVKM. The V gene end was trimmed by 7 bases and the J gene end by 7 bases; junction bases not matched to a gene: 16. The CDR3, as DNA: TGTGCCAGCAACCTGTCGAGGGGGCAGGCAGGGGAGCAGTACTTC. Protein sequence: CASNLSRGQAGEQYF.

In this sample, this clonotype turned up a few times. The chain joins TRBV20-1 to TRBJ2-2; TRBD2 matches 9 bases. Germline CDR1 reads DFQATT; CDR2 reads SNEGSKA (reference sequence). The ends lost 7 bases at V and 5 bases at J; junction bases unmatched: 8. CDR3 length: 14 residues. CDR3 sequence: CSVDRAGGTGELFF. The CDR3 coding sequence is TGCAGTGTAGACAGGGCGGGAGGGACCGGGGAGCTGTTTTTT.

This clonotype has just a few counts. The gene calls are TRBV13 and TRBJ1-1; D may be TRBD1 (5 bases). The CDR3 is made up of 14 amino acids. V lost 4 bases, J lost 5 bases, and 14 bases lay in between. Germline assignment: CDR1 PRHDT and CDR2 FYEKMQ (reference sequence). CDR3 sequence (DNA): TGTGCCAGCAGCTCAAGGGGTGTCTTAACTGAAGCTTTCTTT. Residues: CASSSRGVLTEAFF.

The chain has TRBV7-2 and TRBJ1-3; no firm D call. V lost 0 bases and J 4 bases, leaving 10 bases between the germline ends. This CDR3 comprises 15 residues. In germline, CDR1 is SGHTA, CDR2 FQGNSA. The CDR3 here is CASSLAHDSGNTIYF. The CDR3 DNA is TGTGCCAGCAGCTTAGCGCACGATTCAGGAAACACCATATATTTT.

This clonotype has more than one count but fewer than ten. V usage is TRBV18 and J usage is TRBJ2-4, with D tentatively TRBD2 (5 bases). Germline CDR1 and CDR2: KGHSH and LQKENI. This CDR3 is 15 amino acids long. V lost 0 bases and J 4 bases, leaving 10 bases between the germline ends. This CDR3 reads CASSPPPEEKNIQYF. For the CDR3, the DNA is TGTGCCAGCTCACCACCGCCGGAGGAAAAAAACATTCAGTACTTC. The complete variable domain, with remaining parts taken from reference TRBV18 and TRBJ2-4, reads NAGVMQNPRHLVRRRGQEARLRCSPMKGHSHVYWYRQLPEEGLKFMVYLQKENIIDESGMPKERFSAEFPKEGPSILRIQQVVRGDSAAYFCASSPPPEEKNIQYFGAGTRLSVL.

About this clonotype: This likely comes from a read error, as the CDR3 has no conserved phenylalanine or tryptophan at its end. The CDR3 here is CASSTLAGTQETQYL. CDR3 bases: TGTGCCAGCAGCACTCTAGCGGGGACCCAAGAGACCCAGTACCTC. The chain recombines TRBV9 with TRBJ2-5, with 9 bases fitting TRBD2. Germline loops: CDR1 SGDLS, CDR2 YYNGEE. This CDR3 has 15 amino acids. The J segment lost 1 base and the V segment lost 4 bases, leaving 5 bases of the junction unmatched.

This clonotype was observed at least ten times. This chain joins TRBV3-1 and TRBJ2-7; 8 bases are shared with TRBD1. Trimming at V came to 4 bases and at J to 6 bases, leaving 11 bases not matched to a gene. Germline CDR1 LGHDT, CDR2 YNNKEL (reference sequence). The CDR3 spans 15 residues. Here the CDR3 reads CASSRQRTGIGEQYF. DNA of the CDR3: TGTGCCAGCAGCCGGCAACGGACAGGGATAGGCGAGCAGTACTTC.

This clonotype was recorded many times. V and J are TRBV20-1 and TRBJ1-2; D may be TRBD1 (5 bases). There are 15 residues in the CDR3. Germline CDR1 reads DFQATT; CDR2 reads SNEGSKA (reference sequence). V gave up 1 base and J gave up 0 bases, with 12 bases separating them. CDR3 loop: CSARGTHEANYGYTF. CDR3 in DNA: TGCAGTGCTAGAGGGACACACGAAGCTAACTATGGCTACACCTTC.

The V gene is TRBV28, the J gene TRBJ1-2; 7 bases are a match to TRBD1. The CDR3 is made up of 15 amino acids. V was clipped by 5 bases and J by 4 bases; unmatched bases: 10. Germline V gives CDR1 MDHEN, CDR2 SYDVKM. CDR3: CASSLGTEVVYGYTF. DNA of the CDR3: TGTGCCAGCAGTCTCGGGACAGAAGTTGTCTATGGCTACACCTTC.

This clonotype has at least ten counts. The V gene is TRBV29-1, the J gene TRBJ2-3; 9 nucleotides agree with TRBD2. This CDR3 is built from 13 residues. Per the germline V gene, CDR1 is SQVTM and CDR2 is ANQGSEA. V was clipped by 3 bases and J by 4 bases; unmatched bases: 2. The CDR3 DNA reads TGCAGCGTTGATAGCGGGAGTTCAGATACGCAGTATTTT. This sequence encodes CSVDSGSSDTQYF.

This clonotype occurred a few times. The rearrangement joins TRBV27 to TRBJ2-3; 8 bases are shared with TRBD1. The CDR3 loop spans 15 amino acids. CDR1 and CDR2 from the germline V gene are MNHEY and SMNVEV (reference sequence). V lost 3 bases, J lost 4 bases, and 6 bases stayed unmatched. CDR3 sequence reads: CASSLGQVIADTQYF. The CDR3 nucleotides read TGTGCCAGCAGTTTGGGACAGGTTATCGCAGATACGCAGTATTTT.

This clonotype was picked up many times. This chain joins TRBV7-2 and TRBJ2-5; either TRBD1 or TRBD2 may supply D (5 bases each). CDR1 is SGHTA and CDR2 is FQGNSA in the germline V gene. This CDR3 is built from 14 residues. The germline V and J ends were trimmed by 4 bases and 1 base, with 10 bases remaining between them. The CDR3 DNA follows: TGTGCCAGCAGCTCCGATGGGACCCAAGAGACCCAGTACTTC. Its protein product is CASSSDGTQETQYF.

With regard to this clonotype: Just one base apart from a much larger clone, this may be a read error. The chain recombines TRBV12-3 or TRBV12-4 with TRBJ2-5; D is unclear. V was pared by 6 bases and J by 5 bases, with 19 bases between. The CDR3 loop spans 15 amino acids. This CDR3 reads CASSLSEPPIETQYF. CDR3 DNA: TGTGCCAGCAGCTTGAGTGAACCCCCGATCGAGACCCAGTACTTC.

This clonotype was found many times. V is TRBV9 and J is TRBJ2-5, with D uncertain. The CDR3 spans 14 residues. V shed 4 bases and J shed 4 bases, with 14 bases lying between them. CDR1 SGDLS and CDR2 YYNGEE come from the germline V gene. CDR3 nucleotides: TGTGCCAGCAGCCCCCATACGGCAGCAGAGACCCAGTACTTC. This sequence encodes CASSPHTAAETQYF.

This clonotype was detected only a few times. This chain joins TRBV7-9 and TRBJ2-3; the match to TRBD2 covers 11 bases. The CDR3 contains 21 residues. Germline V lookup: CDR1 SEHNR, CDR2 FQNEAQ (reference sequence). Trimming took 1 base from V and 0 from J; bases not matched to a gene: 15. DNA for the CDR3: TGTGCCAGCAGCTTAGTTGGTGTTTGGACTAGCGGGTTTCCTAGCACAGATACGCAGTATTTT. Its translation is CASSLVGVWTSGFPSTDTQYF.

J is TRBJ2-3 and V is TRBV27; 7 nucleotides match TRBD2. CDR3 length: 14 amino acids. In germline, CDR1 is MNHEY, CDR2 SMNVEV (reference sequence). V dropped 8 bases and J dropped 4; count of bases not matched to a gene: 9. Here the CDR3 reads CASAPGLFSDTQYF. The CDR3, as DNA: TGTGCCAGCGCCCCGGGACTATTTTCAGATACGCAGTATTTT.

This clonotype was detected many times. The chain joins TRBV20-1 to TRBJ2-7, with 7 bases matching TRBD2. J was trimmed by 2 bases and V by 6 bases; bases with no gene match: 7. The CDR3 spans 13 residues. From germline, CDR1 is DFQATT and CDR2 SNEGSKA (reference sequence). The CDR3 sequence: CSASGTKAYEQYF. Written as DNA, the CDR3 is TGCAGTGCCAGCGGGACTAAAGCCTACGAGCAGTACTTC.

The chain has TRBV20-1 and TRBJ2-5; 7 nucleotides agree with TRBD2. V lost 0 bases to trimming and J lost 1 base; unmatched junction nucleotides: 8. The CDR3 consists of 16 residues. Germline values: CDR1 DFQATT, CDR2 SNEGSKA (reference sequence). The CDR3, as DNA: TGCAGTGCTAGAGACCTCCTAGCGGCAGTCCAAGAGACCCAGTACTTC. It is translated as CSARDLLAAVQETQYF.

This clonotype was recorded at least ten times. This chain connects TRBV12-3 or TRBV12-4 to TRBJ1-4; maybe TRBD1 (5 bases). CDR3 length equals 15 residues. Trimming left V 4 bases short and J 0 bases short, with 9 bases between. CDR3 sequence (DNA): TGTGCCAGCAGTTCACCGGGGCCAACTAATGAAAAACTGTTTTTT. Protein: CASSSPGPTNEKLFF.

This clonotype was counted many times. This chain connects TRBV27 to TRBJ2-5; D remains ambiguous. CDR3 size: 13 residues. The V gene's germline CDR1 is MNHEY and CDR2 SMNVEV (reference sequence). V dropped 6 bases and J dropped 1 base, with 9 bases sitting between them. CDR3 amino acids: CASSNVFQETQYF. The CDR3 DNA sequence: TGTGCCAGCAGCAATGTCTTCCAAGAGACCCAGTACTTC.

The chain couples TRBV2 to TRBJ2-5; the match to TRBD2 covers 14 bases. Germline V lookup: CDR1 SNHLY, CDR2 FYNNEI. This CDR3 has 18 amino acids. The V and J ends lost 4 bases and 5 bases, in that order; junction bases with no gene match: 12. The CDR3 DNA follows: TGTGCCAGCAGTGGAACTGGGACTAGCGGGAGAGAACACGAGACCCAGTACTTC. Its translation is CASSGTGTSGREHETQYF. The entire variable domain, with the rest obtained from reference TRBV2 and TRBJ2-5, is as follows: EPEVTQTPSHQVTQMGQEVILRCVPISNHLYFYWYRQILGQKVEFLVSFYNNEISEKSEIFDDQFSVERPDGSNFTLKIRSTKLEDSAMYFCASSGTGTSGREHETQYFGPGTRLLVL.